Listed below are T cell receptor beta chains from one sample, sequenced in a study of blood T cell repertoires in COVID-19. Assay used: immunoSEQ multiplex PCR; TCRdb lists only in-frame clones, some missing. This sample has over 250,000 clones, with 87% found just once. The specimen was PBMCs or T cells enriched from blood (not recorded which). The receptors come from a woman in her twenties or thirties who had recovered from COVID-19. Each CDR3 is given with its conserved first and last residue. The D gene is left open where the match is weak. Only part of the rows carry a size: once, few, many, or a class if the clone is expanded.

D | J | V | size | DNA | CDR3
. | TRBJ1-1 | TRBV12-5 | few | TGTGCTAGTGGTTTGCCCCCGGGTCGGACTGCTACTGAAGCTTTCTTT | CASGLPPGRTATEAFF
. | TRBJ1-2 | TRBV5-8 | . | TGTGCCAGCAGCTTTCTTTCAGGGAGGCACTATGGCTACACCTTC | CASSFLSGRHYGYTF
. | TRBJ2-5 | TRBV7-2 | . | TGTGCCAGCAGCTTAGCGAGGGGGGAGACCCAGTACTTC | CASSLARGETQYF
. | TRBJ2-7 | TRBV7-9 | . | TGTGCCAGCAGCTCGGGTACGTACGAGCAGTACTTC | CASSSGTYEQYF
. | TRBJ1-1 | TRBV6-5 | . | TGTGCCAGCAGTTACTCACACGGAGGGGAGCTCACTGAAGCTTTCTTT | CASSYSHGGELTEAFF
. | TRBJ1-5 | TRBV6-5 | . | TGTGCCAGCAGTTTGACACTGTATAGCAATCAGCCCCAGCATTTT | CASSLTLYSNQPQHF
. | TRBJ2-3 | TRBV28 | . | TGTGCCAGCCAGGAAACAGATACGCAGTATTTT | CASQETDTQYF
TRBD1 | TRBJ1-2 | TRBV30 | . | TGTGCCTGGAGTCCGACAGGGTTCCTCGGCTACACCTTC | CAWSPTGFLGYTF
. | TRBJ1-6 | TRBV6-1 | . | TGTGCCAGCAGTGAATCAGGTAGTGGCTATTCACCCCTCCACTTT | CASSESGSGYSPLHF
. | TRBJ2-3 | TRBV7-3 | once | TGTGCCAGCAGCCCTAACTTAGAACCAGATACGCAGTATTTT | CASSPNLEPDTQYF
. | TRBJ1-5 | TRBV20-1 | . | TGCAGTGCTAGTCCCCGGCGAGGTCAGCCCCAGCATTTT | CSASPRRGQPQHF
TRBD1 | TRBJ1-1 | TRBV29-1 | . | TGCAGCGTCAGGGGGGCGGTAAACACTGAAGCTTTCTTT | CSVRGAVNTEAFF
. | TRBJ1-1 | TRBV2 | few | TGTGCCAGCAGTCAACAGGGTTCGGCTACTGAAGCTTTCTTT | CASSQQGSATEAFF
. | TRBJ1-2 | TRBV5-5 | . | TGTGCCAGCAGCGGGGGAGGCGGTGAAGGCTGCACCTTC | CASSGGGGEGCTF
. | TRBJ1-1 | TRBV5-4 | . | TGTGCCAGCAGCCTCTCCCAACAGGGACCGAACACTGAAGCTTTCTTT | CASSLSQQGPNTEAFF
. | TRBJ2-1 | TRBV12-3/TRBV12-4 | . | TGTGCCAGCAGTTTTGTTCTCAATGAGCAGTTCTTC | CASSFVLNEQFF
TRBD1 | TRBJ2-2 | TRBV2 | . | TGTGCCAGCAGCTACGGGACAGGGGACACCGGGGAGCTGTTTTTT | CASSYGTGDTGELFF
. | TRBJ2-3 | TRBV5-1 | . | TGCGCCAGCAGCCGACAGGGAGGAGATACGCAGTATTTT | CASSRQGGDTQYF
. | TRBJ2-7 | TRBV4-1 | . | TGCGCCAGCAGCCAAGAATGGGGGTTAACAGGGATGGGGGAGCAGTACTTC | CASSQEWGLTGMGEQYF
. | TRBJ1-2 | TRBV9 | . | TGTGCCAGCAGCGTACTCTTCAACTATGGCTACACCTTC | CASSVLFNYGYTF
. | TRBJ2-1 | TRBV10-3 | . | TGTGCCATCAGTGCCCTCCCAGGGAATCCCTACAATGAGCAGTTCTTC | CAISALPGNPYNEQFF
TRBD1 | TRBJ1-2 | TRBV19 | . | TGTGCCAGTACCCTCAGGGGGCGCGATGCCTATGGCTACACCTTC | CASTLRGRDAYGYTF
TRBD1 | TRBJ1-3 | TRBV9 | . | TGTGCCAGCAGCGCCTCCGGGACAGGGGGGTACGGAAACACCATATATTTT | CASSASGTGGYGNTIYF
TRBD2 | TRBJ2-5 | TRBV5-1 | . | TGCGCCAGCAGCTGGGGACTAGCGGGGGTCCCACTGAAGACCCAGTACTTC | CASSWGLAGVPLKTQYF
TRBD1 | TRBJ1-3 | TRBV30 | once | TGTGCCTGTTTAGGACAGGGAGACACCATATATTTT | CACLGQGDTIYF
. | TRBJ2-1 | TRBV19 | . | TGTGCCACGGCGGACAGGCGCGGCGGGGAGTTCTTC | CATADRRGGEFF
TRBD1 | TRBJ1-5 | TRBV19 | . | TGTGCCAGTAGGGAACAGGGGGATCAGCCCCAGCATTTT | CASREQGDQPQHF
. | TRBJ1-1 | TRBV10-3 | . | TGTGCCATCAGTGGGGAAAAAGGGAGGACGACTGAAGCTTTCTTT | CAISGEKGRTTEAFF
. | TRBJ1-1 | TRBV7-2 | . | TGTGCCAGCAGCTTAGAACGGGGGATGAACACTGAAGCTTTCTTT | CASSLERGMNTEAFF
. | TRBJ1-1 | TRBV12-3/TRBV12-4 | . | TGTGCCAGCAGTTTACTAGTCACTGAAGCTTTCTTT | CASSLLVTEAFF
TRBD2 | TRBJ2-1 | TRBV27 | . | TGTGCCAGCAATTTGGGACTAGCGGGGATCCATGAGCAGTTCTTC | CASNLGLAGIHEQFF
TRBD1 | TRBJ2-1 | TRBV7-2 | . | TGTGCCAGCAGCTTCGACAGGGGTGCGAATGAGCAGTTCTTC | CASSFDRGANEQFF
. | TRBJ2-3 | TRBV28 | once | TGTGCCAGCAGTTCACCAGGGTATCTAACCCCAGATACGCAGTATTTT | CASSSPGYLTPDTQYF
TRBD2 | TRBJ2-7 | TRBV29-1 | . | TGCAGCGTTGAGCGGGAGGGCACCATTGGGGGCGAGCAGTACTTC | CSVEREGTIGGEQYF
TRBD1 | TRBJ1-1 | TRBV6-6 | . | TGTGCCAGCAGTGTATGGGACAGAGGGAGCACTGAAGCTTTCTTT | CASSVWDRGSTEAFF
. | TRBJ1-1 | TRBV28 | . | TGTGCCAGCAGTTTGGGCCTCGGGAGGGAGAACACTGAAGCTTTCTTT | CASSLGLGRENTEAFF
. | TRBJ1-1 | TRBV11-1 | few | TGTGCCAGCAGCCAGATGGCTTTGAACACTGAAGCTTTCTTT | CASSQMALNTEAFF
TRBD2 | TRBJ2-3 | TRBV6-2/TRBV6-3 | . | TGTGCCAGCAGTTGGAGCGGGGATACAGATACGCAGTATTTT | CASSWSGDTDTQYF